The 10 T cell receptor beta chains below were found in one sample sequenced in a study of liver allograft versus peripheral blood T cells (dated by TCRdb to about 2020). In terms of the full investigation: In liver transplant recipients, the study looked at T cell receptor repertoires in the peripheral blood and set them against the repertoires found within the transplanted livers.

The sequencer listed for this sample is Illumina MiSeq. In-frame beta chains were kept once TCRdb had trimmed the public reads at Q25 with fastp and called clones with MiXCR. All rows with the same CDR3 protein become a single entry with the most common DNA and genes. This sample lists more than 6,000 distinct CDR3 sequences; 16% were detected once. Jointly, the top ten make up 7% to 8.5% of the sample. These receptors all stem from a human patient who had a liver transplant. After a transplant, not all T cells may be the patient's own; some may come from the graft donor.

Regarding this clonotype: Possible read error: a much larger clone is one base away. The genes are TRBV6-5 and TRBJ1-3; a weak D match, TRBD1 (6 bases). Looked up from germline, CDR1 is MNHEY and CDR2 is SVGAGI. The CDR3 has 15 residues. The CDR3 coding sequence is TGTGCCAGCAGTCAGGGGATTTTCTCTGGAAACGCCATATATTTT. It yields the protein CASSQGIFSGNAIYF.

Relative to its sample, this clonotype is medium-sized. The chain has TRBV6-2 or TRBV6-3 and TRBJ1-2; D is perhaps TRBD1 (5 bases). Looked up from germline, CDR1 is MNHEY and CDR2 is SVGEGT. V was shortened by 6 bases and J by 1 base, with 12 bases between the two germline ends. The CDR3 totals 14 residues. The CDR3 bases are TGTGCCAGCAGCAGCCGGGACCATAACTATGGCTACACCTTC. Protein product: CASSSRDHNYGYTF.

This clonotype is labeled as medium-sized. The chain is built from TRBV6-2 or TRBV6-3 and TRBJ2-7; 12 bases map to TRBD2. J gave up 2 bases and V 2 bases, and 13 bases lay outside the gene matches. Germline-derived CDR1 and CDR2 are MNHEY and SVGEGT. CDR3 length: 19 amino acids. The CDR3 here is CASSYASSGGAGDTYEQYF. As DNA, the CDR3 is TGTGCCAGCAGTTACGCGTCTAGCGGGGGGGCCGGAGACACCTACGAGCAGTACTTC.

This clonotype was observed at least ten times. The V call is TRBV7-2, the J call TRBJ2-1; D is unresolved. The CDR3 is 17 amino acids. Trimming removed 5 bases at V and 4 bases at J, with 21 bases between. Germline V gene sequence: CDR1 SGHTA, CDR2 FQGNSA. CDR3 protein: CASSPQSARRLYNEQFF. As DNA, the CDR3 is TGTGCCAGCAGCCCCCAGAGTGCACGACGACTTTACAATGAGCAGTTCTTC. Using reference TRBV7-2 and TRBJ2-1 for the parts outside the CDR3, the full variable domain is GAGVSQSPSNKVTEKGKDVELRCDPISGHTALYWYRQSLGQGLEFLIYFQGNSAPDKSGLPSDRFSAERTGGSVSTLTIQRTQQEDSAVYLCASSPQSARRLYNEQFFGPGTRLTVL.

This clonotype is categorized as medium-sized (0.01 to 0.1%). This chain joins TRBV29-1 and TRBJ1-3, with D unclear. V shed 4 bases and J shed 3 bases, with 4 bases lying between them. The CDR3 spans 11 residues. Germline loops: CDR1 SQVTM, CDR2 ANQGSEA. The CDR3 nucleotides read TGCAGCGTTGCGGGTGGAAACACCATATATTTT. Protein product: CSVAGGNTIYF.

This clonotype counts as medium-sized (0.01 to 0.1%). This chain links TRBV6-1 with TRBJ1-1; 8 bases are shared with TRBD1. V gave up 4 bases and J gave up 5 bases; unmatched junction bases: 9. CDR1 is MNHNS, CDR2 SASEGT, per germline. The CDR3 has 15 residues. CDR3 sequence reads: CASSAGRGRGTEAFF. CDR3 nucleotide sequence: TGTGCCAGCAGTGCGGGCAGGGGGCGTGGTACTGAAGCTTTCTTT.

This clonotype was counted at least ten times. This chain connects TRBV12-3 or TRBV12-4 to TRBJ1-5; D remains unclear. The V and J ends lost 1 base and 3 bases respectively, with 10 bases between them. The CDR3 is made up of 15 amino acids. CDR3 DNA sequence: TGTGCCAGCAGTTTAGAGACGGATCCCAATCAGCCCCAGCATTTT. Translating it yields CASSLETDPNQPQHF.

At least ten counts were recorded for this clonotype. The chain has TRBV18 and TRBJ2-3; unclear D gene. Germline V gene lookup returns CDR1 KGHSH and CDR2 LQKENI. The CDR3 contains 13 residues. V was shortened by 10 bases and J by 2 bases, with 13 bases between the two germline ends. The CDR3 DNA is TGTGCCACCGGCCCCAAAACCACAGATACGCAGTATTTT. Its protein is CATGPKTTDTQYF.

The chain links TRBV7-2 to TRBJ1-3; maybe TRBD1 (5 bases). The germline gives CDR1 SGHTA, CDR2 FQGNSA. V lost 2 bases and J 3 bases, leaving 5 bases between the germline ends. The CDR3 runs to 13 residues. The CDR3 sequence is CASSLQGGNTIYF. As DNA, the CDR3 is TGTGCCAGCAGCTTACAGGGTGGAAACACCATATATTTT.

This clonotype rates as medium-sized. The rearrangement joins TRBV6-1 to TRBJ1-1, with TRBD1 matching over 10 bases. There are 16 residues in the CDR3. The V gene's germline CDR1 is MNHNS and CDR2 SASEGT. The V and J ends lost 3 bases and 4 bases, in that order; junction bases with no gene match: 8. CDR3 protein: CASSDARDRGGTEAFF. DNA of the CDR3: TGTGCCAGCAGTGACGCGCGGGACAGGGGAGGCACTGAAGCTTTCTTT.